A single sample gave rise to the 7 T cell receptor beta chains below, sequenced in a study of Tregs in tolerant kidney transplant recipients (dated by TCRdb to between 2018 and 2021). The transplants used related donors with nonmyeloablative bone marrow transplantation, and mixed chimerism in the human trials was transient. Library preparation was by the immunoSEQ multiplex PCR assay. As stored in TCRdb, this immuneACCESS dataset retains in-frame rearrangements with V and J assigned. A fraction of the clones does not appear; measured against another copy, unresolved V genes explain less than half of the discrepancy, and the remainder lacks a known reason. Here the sample has 65,000 to 85,000 clones; 91% occur a single time. The ten most abundant clones make up roughly 1.5% of the sample. Sample: CD4+ T cells from blood (PBMCs), taken 24 months after the transplant. The receptors derive from a human patient who received a combined kidney and bone marrow transplant. Where a transplant has occurred, the graft donor may have supplied some of the T cells.

V is TRBV5-5 and J is TRBJ2-2; TRBD2 aligns across 11 bases. J lost 4 bases, V lost 3 bases, and 5 bases had no gene match. The CDR3 is 16 amino acids. In germline, CDR1 is SGHKS, CDR2 YYEKEE (reference sequence). The CDR3 is CASSSLAGAGTGELFF. In nucleotides, the CDR3 is TGTGCCAGCAGCTCACTAGCGGGGGCCGGCACCGGGGAGCTGTTTTTT.

The rearrangement uses TRBV19 and TRBJ2-7, with 8 bases that match TRBD1. The V and J ends lost 4 bases and 1 base, in that order; junction bases with no gene match: 12. Germline V CDR1 and CDR2: LNHDA, SQIVND (reference sequence). This CDR3 spans 17 amino acids. The CDR3 DNA reads TGTGCCAGTAGTAACCACCTCCTCGGGACAGGTTCCTACGAGCAGTACTTC. The encoded protein is CASSNHLLGTGSYEQYF. Using reference TRBV19 and TRBJ2-7 for the parts outside the CDR3, the full variable domain is DGGITQSPKYLFRKEGQNVTLSCEQNLNHDAMYWYRQDPGQGLRLIYYSQIVNDFQKGDIAEGYSVSREKKESFPLTVTSAQKNPTAFYLCASSNHLLGTGSYEQYFGPGTRLTVT.

V and J are TRBV28 and TRBJ1-2, with TRBD1 matching over 11 bases. The CDR3 is 14 residues long. CDR1 is MDHEN, CDR2 SYDVKM, per germline. The ends lost 5 bases at V and 8 bases at J; junction bases unmatched: 7. As DNA, the CDR3 is TGTGCCAGCAGTCAAGGGACAGGGGGTTTGGGCTACACCTTC. This gives the protein CASSQGTGGLGYTF.

The V gene is TRBV30, the J gene TRBJ2-1; TRBD2 matches at 10 bases. Germline V gene data show CDR1 as GTSNPN and CDR2 as SVGIG (reference sequence). After removal of 2 bases from V and 2 bases from J, the junction contained 6 bases not matched to a gene. The CDR3 has 16 amino acids. The CDR3 bases are TGTGCCTGGAGTATGTGGACTAGCGGAACCTACAATGAGCAGTTCTTC. Residues: CAWSMWTSGTYNEQFF.

The rearrangement joins TRBV6-1 to TRBJ1-3; perhaps TRBD1 as D (5 bases). The V and J ends lost 2 bases and 2 bases respectively, with 10 bases between them. The length of the CDR3 is 15 residues. In germline, CDR1 is MNHNS, CDR2 SASEGT. The CDR3 DNA is TGTGCCAGCAGTGAAACCGGGGGAGCTGGAAACACCATATATTTT. Amino acids: CASSETGGAGNTIYF.

The rearrangement uses TRBV7-6 and TRBJ2-7; a weak D match, TRBD1 (5 bases). The ends were cut back, 4 bases at V and 4 bases at J, with 20 bases in the middle. Germline V CDR1 and CDR2: SGHVS, FNYEAQ. The CDR3 has 16 amino acids. The CDR3 DNA reads TGTGCCAGCAGCTCAGGTCCTTGGACAAGAAATTACGAGCAGTACTTC. Translation: CASSSGPWTRNYEQYF.

This chain uses TRBV15 with TRBJ1-2; possible D gene TRBD1, 6 bases. This CDR3 comprises 14 residues. The ends were cut back, 7 bases at V and 4 bases at J, with 16 bases in the middle. The V gene's germline CDR1 is LNHNV and CDR2 YYDKDF (reference sequence). The DNA for the CDR3 is TGTGCCACCAACAGCCCCACAGGGCGCTATGGCTACACCTTC. It yields the protein CATNSPTGRYGYTF.